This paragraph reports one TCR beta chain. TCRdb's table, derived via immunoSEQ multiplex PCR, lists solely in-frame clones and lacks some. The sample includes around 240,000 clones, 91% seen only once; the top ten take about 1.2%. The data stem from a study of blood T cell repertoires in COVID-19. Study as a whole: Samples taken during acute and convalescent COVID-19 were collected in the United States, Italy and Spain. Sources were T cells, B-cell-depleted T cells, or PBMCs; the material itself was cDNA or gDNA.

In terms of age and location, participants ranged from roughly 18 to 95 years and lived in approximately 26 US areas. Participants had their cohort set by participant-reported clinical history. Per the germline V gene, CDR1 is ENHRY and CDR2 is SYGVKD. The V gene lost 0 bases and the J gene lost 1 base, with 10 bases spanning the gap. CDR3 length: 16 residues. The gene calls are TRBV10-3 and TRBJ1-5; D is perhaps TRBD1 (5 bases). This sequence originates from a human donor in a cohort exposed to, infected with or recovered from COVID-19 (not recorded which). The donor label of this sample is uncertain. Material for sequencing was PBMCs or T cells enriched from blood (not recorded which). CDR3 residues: CAISESGPLSNQPQHF. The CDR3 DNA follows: TGTGCCATCAGTGAGTCGGGGCCCCTGAGCAATCAGCCCCAGCATTTT.